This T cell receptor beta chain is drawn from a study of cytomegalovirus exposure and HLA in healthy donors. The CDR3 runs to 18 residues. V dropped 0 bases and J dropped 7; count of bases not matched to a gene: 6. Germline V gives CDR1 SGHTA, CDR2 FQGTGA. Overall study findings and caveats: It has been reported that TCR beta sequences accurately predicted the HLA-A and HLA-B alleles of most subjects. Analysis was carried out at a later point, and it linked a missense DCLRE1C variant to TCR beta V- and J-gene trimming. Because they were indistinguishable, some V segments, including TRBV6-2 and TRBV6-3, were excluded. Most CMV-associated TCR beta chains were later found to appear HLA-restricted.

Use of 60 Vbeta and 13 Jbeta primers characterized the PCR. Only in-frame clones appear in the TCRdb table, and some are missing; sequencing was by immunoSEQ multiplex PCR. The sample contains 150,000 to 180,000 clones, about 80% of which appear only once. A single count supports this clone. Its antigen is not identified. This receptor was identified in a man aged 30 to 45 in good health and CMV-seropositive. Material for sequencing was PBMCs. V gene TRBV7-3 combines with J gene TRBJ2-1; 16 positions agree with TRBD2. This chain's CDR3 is CASSLTGTSGRAGNEQFF. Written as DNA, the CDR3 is TGTGCCAGCAGCTTAACCGGGACTAGCGGGAGGGCCGGGAATGAGCAGTTCTTC.